A single sample is the source of the 27 T cell receptor beta chains below, sequenced in a study of shared clonotypes between healthy human individuals. The table came from immunoSEQ multiplex PCR; TCRdb's copy has only in-frame clones and leaves some out. The profile shows 2 million to 2.5 million clones, under 95% of them singletons. Sample: naive CD4+ T cells from PBMCs. Documented subset: CD45RA+ positively selected. The receptor set was obtained from a young man in good health. Some clones in this sample may be carry-over from other donors' samples.

CDR3 in amino acids: CASSSLAGWNTGELFF. As DNA, the CDR3 is TGTGCCAGCAGTTCCCTAGCGGGGTGGAACACCGGGGAGCTGTTTTTT. The rearrangement uses TRBV27 and TRBJ2-2, with 9 bases lining up with TRBD2. The V and J ends lost 4 bases and 1 base, in that order; junction bases with no gene match: 4. Germline loops: CDR1 MNHEY, CDR2 SMNVEV (reference sequence). CDR3 length: 16 amino acids.

The chain links TRBV5-4 to TRBJ1-1; D unclear. Germline CDR1 is SGHNT and CDR2 is YYREEE (reference sequence). The CDR3 sequence is 13 residues long. The V gene lost 7 bases and the J gene lost 1 base, with 11 bases spanning the gap. The CDR3 loop reads CASGSNPNTEAFF. The CDR3 region has the DNA TGTGCCAGCGGCTCGAACCCGAACACTGAAGCTTTCTTT.

This chain joins TRBV28 and TRBJ1-2; 7 bases map to TRBD1. The CDR3 runs to 15 residues. The germline V gene encodes CDR1 MDHEN and CDR2 SYDVKM. With V trimmed by 4 bases and J by 6 bases, 11 bases remained unmatched. The CDR3 DNA follows: TGTGCCAGCAGTTCCGTGATCCACCAGGGGGATGGCTACACCTTC. Protein: CASSSVIHQGDGYTF.

The chain has TRBV10-1 and TRBJ2-2; 8 positions agree with TRBD2. Germline V gene sequence: CDR1 WNHNN, CDR2 SYGVQD (reference sequence). CDR3 length equals 15 residues. After removal of 6 bases from V and 3 bases from J, the junction contained 6 bases not matched to a gene. Written as DNA, the CDR3 is TGCGCCAGCAGCGGTTTTAGCGGGGACACCGGGGAGCTGTTTTTT. As protein: CASSGFSGDTGELFF.

The chain is built from TRBV28 and TRBJ1-3; possible D gene TRBD1, 5 bases. This CDR3 region has 16 residues. Between the trimmed V and J ends, which lost 5 bases and 0 bases, there was a span of 14 bases. Germline loops: CDR1 MDHEN, CDR2 SYDVKM. CDR3 sequence: CASSIRGRASGNTIYF. In DNA, the CDR3 is TGTGCCAGCAGTATCCGGGGGAGGGCCTCTGGAAACACCATATATTTT.

The V gene is TRBV6-6, the J gene TRBJ2-1; TRBD1 or TRBD2 may be the D gene (6 bases each). The CDR3 runs 14 residues. V lost 2 bases and J lost 15, with 20 bases in between. Germline V lookup: CDR1 MNHNY, CDR2 SVGAGI (reference sequence). The CDR3: CASSYTLTGGPRFF. Written as DNA, the CDR3 is TGTGCCAGCAGTTACACACTTACCGGGGGCCCACGGTTCTTC.

This chain links TRBV6-6 with TRBJ2-7, with 10 bases matching TRBD1. The ends lost 8 bases at V and 3 bases at J; junction bases unmatched: 7. Germline V gene sequence: CDR1 MNHNY, CDR2 SVGAGI (reference sequence). The CDR3 totals 14 residues. The CDR3 DNA follows: TGTGCCAGCGCCCGTGGGACAGGGGACTACGAGCAGTACTTC. Its translation is CASARGTGDYEQYF.

V gene TRBV5-1 combines with J gene TRBJ2-3; 7 bases are shared with TRBD1. The germline V gene has CDR1 SGHRS and CDR2 YFSETQ. Trimming cost V 0 bases and J 4 bases; bases outside gene matches: 11. CDR3 length: 17 residues. CDR3 sequence: CASSLGPPGQIPDTQYF. CDR3 sequence (DNA): TGCGCCAGCAGCTTGGGGCCCCCGGGACAGATACCAGATACGCAGTATTTT. Based on the CDR3 plus reference TRBV5-1 and TRBJ2-3, the full variable domain is KAGVTQTPRYLIKTRGQQVTLSCSPISGHRSVSWYQQTPGQGLQFLFEYFSETQRNKGNFPGRFSGRQFSNSRSEMNVSTLELGDSALYLCASSLGPPGQIPDTQYFGPGTRLTVL.

This chain connects TRBV28 to TRBJ1-3; D perhaps matches TRBD1 (5 bases). Germline CDR1 and CDR2: MDHEN and SYDVKM. The V end lost 4 bases, the J end lost 0 bases, and 7 bases lay between the germline ends. This CDR3 comprises 14 residues. In DNA, the CDR3 is TGTGCCAGCAGTTCGACAGACTCTGGAAACACCATATATTTT. It translates to CASSSTDSGNTIYF.

This chain uses TRBV6-5 with TRBJ1-2; TRBD1 is a possible D gene (5 bases). The germline V gene encodes CDR1 MNHEY and CDR2 SVGAGI. This CDR3 region has 15 residues. V was trimmed by 6 bases and J by 7 bases, leaving 21 bases between them. CDR3 loop: CASRRADLDISGYTF. The CDR3 nucleotides are TGTGCCAGCAGGCGCGCAGATTTGGACATAAGTGGCTACACCTTC.

V is TRBV6-6 and J is TRBJ1-2; D is ambiguous. The CDR3 length is 13 residues. Germline V gives CDR1 MNHNY, CDR2 SVGAGI (reference sequence). V shed 0 bases and J shed 4 bases, with 6 bases lying between them. This chain's CDR3 is CASSYSSAYGYTF. In DNA, the CDR3 is TGTGCCAGCAGTTACTCGTCAGCCTATGGCTACACCTTC.

The rearrangement uses TRBV9 and TRBJ2-5; D perhaps matches TRBD1 (6 bases). The CDR3 extends over 15 amino acids. Trimming left V 4 bases short and J 5 bases short, with 18 bases between. CDR1 is SGDLS, CDR2 YYNGEE, per germline. In nucleotides, the CDR3 is TGTGCCAGCAGCCCCTACGGACAGCCCGGCGAGACCCAGTACTTC. Translating it yields CASSPYGQPGETQYF.

The rearrangement links TRBV4-1 to TRBJ2-7, with TRBD1 identical over 7 bases. The CDR3 is 16 amino acids. From germline, CDR1 is MGHRA and CDR2 YSYEKL. V lost 5 bases to trimming and J lost 1 base; unmatched junction nucleotides: 11. The CDR3 DNA is TGCGCCAGCAGCTCGATCGCCCGGGACAGATCCTACGAGCAGTACTTC. Its translation is CASSSIARDRSYEQYF.

About this clone: The sample has other DNA sequences that encode this CDR3 too. The V call is TRBV5-1, the J call TRBJ2-7; 7 bases fit TRBD1. The CDR3 consists of 15 residues. With V trimmed by 0 bases and J by 0 bases, 3 bases remained unmatched. The V gene's germline CDR1 is SGHRS and CDR2 YFSETQ. This CDR3 is CASSLGQGASYEQYF. The CDR3 coding sequence is TGCGCCAGCAGCTTGGGACAGGGCGCCTCCTACGAGCAGTACTTC.

This sequence joins TRBV7-6 and TRBJ2-1; D is unresolved. The CDR3 sequence is 15 residues long. CDR1 and CDR2 (germline): SGHVS, FNYEAQ. V dropped 5 bases and J dropped 6 bases, with 17 bases sitting between them. In DNA form, the CDR3 reads TGTGCCAGCAGCGTTCGGTACCGTTCCAGCAATGAGCAGTTCTTC. Residues: CASSVRYRSSNEQFF.

The chain is built from TRBV7-6 and TRBJ2-1; 9 positions match TRBD2. V was clipped by 1 base and J by 8 bases; unmatched bases: 9. CDR1 is SGHVS and CDR2 is FNYEAQ in the germline V gene. This CDR3 is built from 16 residues. CDR3 protein: CASSLVTSGSLDEQFF. CDR3 DNA: TGTGCCAGCAGCTTAGTAACTAGCGGGTCCTTGGATGAGCAGTTCTTC.

The chain combines TRBV13 with TRBJ2-7; D gene unclear. This CDR3 contains 13 residues. Trimming took off 3 bases at V and 0 bases at J, with 6 bases between the two ends. Germline lookup yields CDR1 PRHDT and CDR2 FYEKMQ (reference sequence). Here the CDR3 reads CASSFDVSYEQYF. In DNA form, the CDR3 reads TGTGCCAGCAGCTTCGACGTCTCCTACGAGCAGTACTTC. Drawing the rest from reference TRBV13 and TRBJ2-7, the complete variable domain is AAGVIQSPRHLIKEKRETATLKCYPIPRHDTVYWYQQGPGQDPQFLISFYEKMQSDKGSIPDRFSAQQFSDYHSELNMSSLELGDSALYFCASSFDVSYEQYFGPGTRLTVT.

The CDR3 reads CASSPRRNPMTRLYEQYF. In DNA, the CDR3 is TGTGCCAGCAGCCCCCGTCGGAACCCCATGACCAGACTCTACGAGCAGTACTTC. J is TRBJ2-7 and V is TRBV11-3; unclear D gene. This CDR3 has 18 amino acids. Germline CDR1 reads SGHNT; CDR2 reads YENEEA. The V end was cut by 5 bases, the J end by 3 bases, with 26 bases between.

The J gene is TRBJ1-2, the V gene TRBV7-2, with D maybe TRBD1 (6 bases). V lost 6 bases and J lost 10, with 21 bases in between. Germline CDR1 SGHTA, CDR2 FQGNSA. This CDR3 region has 14 residues. The CDR3 region is CASSQTGRGFDYTF. For the CDR3, the DNA is TGTGCCAGCAGTCAAACAGGGAGGGGGTTTGACTACACCTTC. Looking up the rest from reference TRBV7-2 and TRBJ1-2 gives the full variable domain: GAGVSQSPSNKVTEKGKDVELRCDPISGHTALYWYRQSLGQGLEFLIYFQGNSAPDKSGLPSDRFSAERTGGSVSTLTIQRTQQEDSAVYLCASSQTGRGFDYTFGSGTRLTVV.

The V gene is TRBV5-1, the J gene TRBJ2-3, with 14 positions matching TRBD2. CDR3 length: 15 amino acids. V dropped 3 bases and J dropped 4; count of bases not matched to a gene: 1. Germline assignment: CDR1 SGHRS and CDR2 YFSETQ. DNA for the CDR3: TGCGCCAGCAGCTCGACTAGCGGGAGGGCAGATACGCAGTATTTT. It is translated as CASSSTSGRADTQYF. The complete variable domain, with remaining parts taken from reference TRBV5-1 and TRBJ2-3, reads KAGVTQTPRYLIKTRGQQVTLSCSPISGHRSVSWYQQTPGQGLQFLFEYFSETQRNKGNFPGRFSGRQFSNSRSEMNVSTLELGDSALYLCASSSTSGRADTQYFGPGTRLTVL.

This chain connects TRBV6-1 to TRBJ1-5, with 8 bases aligning to TRBD1. The CDR3 loop spans 17 amino acids. The germline V gene encodes CDR1 MNHNS and CDR2 SASEGT. The J segment lost 2 bases and the V segment lost 2 bases, leaving 8 bases of the junction unmatched. The CDR3 DNA reads as TGTGCCAGCAGTGAACCCCAGGGGGCGGTAGGCAATCAGCCCCAGCATTTT. It specifies CASSEPQGAVGNQPQHF.

V is TRBV28 and J is TRBJ1-5, with TRBD1 as a possible D gene (6 bases). Trimming removed 3 bases at V and 6 bases at J, with 12 bases between. The CDR3 extends over 14 amino acids. The germline V gene has CDR1 MDHEN and CDR2 SYDVKM. The DNA of the CDR3 is TGTGCCAGCAGTTTTGGGGGCGAAGGTCAGCCCCAGCATTTT. It codes for CASSFGGEGQPQHF.

The rearrangement uses TRBV4-2 and TRBJ1-4, with TRBD1 identical over 7 bases. The CDR3 is 17 residues long. Germline trimming cut 2 bases from V and 0 bases from J; bases unmatched to any gene: 6. The germline CDR1 and CDR2 sequences are LGHNA and YNFKEQ. The CDR3 here is CASSQPPGQATNEKLFF. The CDR3, as DNA: TGTGCCAGCAGCCAACCTCCAGGACAGGCAACTAATGAAAAACTGTTTTTT.

In its sample, this clone was seen a few times. This rearrangement joins TRBV4-1 to TRBJ1-5, with a weak D call TRBD1 (5 bases). Germline CDR1 MGHRA, CDR2 YSYEKL. The CDR3 length is 15 residues. Deletions cut 3 bases from V and 4 bases from J, with 13 bases between. The CDR3 DNA follows: TGCGCCAGCAGCCAGCCGACAGCGATTAATCAGCCCCAGCATTTT. It translates to CASSQPTAINQPQHF.

V usage is TRBV28 and J usage is TRBJ2-7, with D hard to call. This CDR3 contains 13 residues. V lost 5 bases to trimming and J lost 2 bases, with 10 bases between them. Germline-derived CDR1 and CDR2 are MDHEN and SYDVKM. This CDR3 is CASSPVKAYEQYF. For the CDR3, the DNA is TGTGCCAGCAGTCCCGTAAAAGCCTACGAGCAGTACTTC.

The gene calls are TRBV7-9 and TRBJ2-2; 12 bases fit TRBD2. The CDR3 consists of 17 residues. The germline CDR1 and CDR2 sequences are SEHNR and FQNEAQ (reference sequence). V dropped 4 bases and J dropped 6; count of bases not matched to a gene: 9. The CDR3 bases are TGTGCCAGCAGCTCCCTCCCTAGCGGGAGGGCCCCCGGGGAGCTGTTTTTT. Amino acids: CASSSLPSGRAPGELFF. Full variable domain (remainder filled in from reference TRBV7-9 and TRBJ2-2): DTGVSQNPRHKITKRGQNVTFRCDPISEHNRLYWYRQTLGQGPEFLTYFQNEAQLEKSRLLSDRFSAERPKGSFSTLEIQRTEQGDSAMYLCASSSLPSGRAPGELFFGEGSRLTVL.

The chain uses TRBV5-1 and TRBJ1-4; TRBD1 is a possible D gene (5 bases). Trimming took off 4 bases at V and 1 base at J, with 11 bases between the two ends. CDR3 length: 15 amino acids. The germline V gene encodes CDR1 SGHRS and CDR2 YFSETQ. CDR3 sequence reads: CASSLGGLTNEKLFF. CDR3 coding DNA: TGCGCCAGCAGCCTTGGGGGACTAACTAATGAAAAACTGTTTTTT.